The 5 T cell receptor beta chains given below trace back to one sample, sequenced in a study of follicular helper T cells after annual influenza vaccination. Using immunoSEQ multiplex PCR, the repertoire was profiled, and TCRdb retains in-frame clones only, with some absent. The sample holds roughly 9,700 clones, approximately 82% seen once. Time point: 2015-2016 season, 7 days after influenza vaccination. The sample here was CXCR5- memory CD4+ T cells sorted from blood, taken 7 days after influenza vaccination. Receptors were obtained from an adult who received the influenza vaccine.

The CDR3, as DNA: TGTGCCAGCATGGCAGAAAGCACAGATACGCAGTATTTT. Translating gives CASMAESTDTQYF. The genes are TRBV2 and TRBJ2-3, with no clear D. CDR3 size: 13 residues. Germline V CDR1 and CDR2: SNHLY, FYNNEI. The V gene lost 7 bases and the J gene lost 0 bases, with 8 bases spanning the gap. Based on the CDR3 plus reference TRBV2 and TRBJ2-3, the full variable domain is EPEVTQTPSHQVTQMGQEVILRCVPISNHLYFYWYRQILGQKVEFLVSFYNNEISEKSEIFDDQFSVERPDGSNFTLKIRSTKLEDSAMYFCASMAESTDTQYFGPGTRLTVL.

J is TRBJ2-7 and V is TRBV7-9, with TRBD1 identical over 7 bases. This CDR3 is built from 15 residues. Germline CDR1 is SEHNR and CDR2 is FQNEAQ (reference sequence). V was clipped by 5 bases and J by 7 bases; unmatched bases: 14. The CDR3 bases are TGTGCCAGCAGCGGACAGGAAACCACATCTCCGGAGCAGTACTTC. It translates to CASSGQETTSPEQYF. Based on the CDR3 plus reference TRBV7-9 and TRBJ2-7, the full variable domain is DTGVSQNPRHKITKRGQNVTFRCDPISEHNRLYWYRQTLGQGPEFLTYFQNEAQLEKSRLLSDRFSAERPKGSFSTLEIQRTEQGDSAMYLCASSGQETTSPEQYFGPGTRLTVT.

This chain links TRBV6-1 with TRBJ2-3, with a tentative D call TRBD1 (5 bases). CDR3 length: 13 amino acids. The ends were cut back, 6 bases at V and 4 bases at J, with 11 bases in the middle. Per germline, CDR1 MNHNS and CDR2 SASEGT. DNA for the CDR3: TGTGCCAGCAGACTTCAGGGCCCAGATACGCAGTATTTT. Protein product: CASRLQGPDTQYF.

This sequence joins TRBV9 and TRBJ2-1; no clear D. CDR1 is SGDLS and CDR2 is YYNGEE in the germline V gene. This CDR3 has 14 residues. With 0 bases removed from V and 1 base from J, the gap between germline ends came to 5 bases. CDR3 DNA: TGTGCCAGCAGCGTAGACGGGTCCTACAATGAGCAGTTCTTC. Its protein is CASSVDGSYNEQFF.

Concerning this clone itself: Sequence at one end of the junction differs from germline and may be a read error. Other DNA sequences in the sample encode the same CDR3. The V and J genes are TRBV7-6 and TRBJ2-7; D might be TRBD2 (6 bases). The CDR3 has 13 amino acids. Germline CDR1 SGHVS, CDR2 FNYEAQ. In DNA, the CDR3 is TGCGCCAGCAGCCTCGGGACTTTCTACGAGCAGTACTTC. Translation gives CASSLGTFYEQYF.